The 8 T cell receptor beta chains below were found in one sample sequenced in a study of T cell responses to AZD1222 COVID-19 vaccine. Sequencing used immunoSEQ multiplex PCR; TCRdb keeps in-frame clones, though not all of them. Among roughly 100,000 clones listed, roughly 91% were seen once. This material consisted of peripheral blood, taken on day 0 of AZD1222 vaccination. The receptor set was obtained from an adult in good health.

The chain is built from TRBV7-9 and TRBJ2-5, with a weak D call TRBD1 (5 bases). The V end lost 1 base, the J end lost 2 bases, and 11 bases lay between the germline ends. Germline values: CDR1 SEHNR, CDR2 FQNEAQ (reference sequence). This CDR3 is built from 15 residues. CDR3 nucleotides: TGTGCCAGCAGCTTAGGGGCCAGGACACAAGAGACCCAGTACTTC. Translation gives CASSLGARTQETQYF.

The CDR3 loop is CASSYSPGHSAGNTIYF. DNA of the CDR3: TGTGCCAGCAGTTACTCCCCAGGGCACAGCGCTGGAAACACCATATATTTT. The chain recombines TRBV6-2 or TRBV6-3 with TRBJ1-3, with D possibly being TRBD1 (5 bases). Germline V gene data show CDR1 as MNHEY and CDR2 as SVGEGT. CDR3 length: 17 amino acids. V gave up 0 bases and J gave up 2 bases, with 14 bases separating them.

Only one count was recorded for this clone. The chain employs TRBV18 and TRBJ1-2; 9 bases fit TRBD1. There are 17 residues in the CDR3. The junction had 10 bases not matched to a gene; V was cut back by 3 bases and J by 2 bases. The V gene's germline CDR1 is KGHSH and CDR2 LQKENI. The CDR3 sequence: CASSPQGTGPLNYGYTF. The CDR3 region has the DNA TGTGCCAGCTCACCCCAGGGGACAGGGCCTTTAAACTATGGCTACACCTTC.

V gene TRBV29-1 combines with J gene TRBJ2-7; a possible D gene is TRBD1 (6 bases). Trimming took off 6 bases at V and 3 bases at J, with 12 bases between the two ends. Germline CDR1 is SQVTM and CDR2 is ANQGSEA. The CDR3 runs 12 residues. The CDR3 loop is CSVATGFYEQYF. In DNA, the CDR3 is TGCAGCGTGGCCACAGGGTTCTACGAGCAGTACTTC.

The V call is TRBV6-5, the J call TRBJ2-7; 11 bases line up with TRBD2. J lost 0 bases, V lost 5 bases, and 0 bases had no gene match. This CDR3 is built from 14 residues. Germline-derived CDR1 and CDR2 are MNHEY and SVGAGI. The CDR3 reads CASSLAGGSYEQYF. CDR3 DNA: TGTGCCAGCAGTCTAGCGGGAGGCTCCTACGAGCAGTACTTC.

V is TRBV7-2 and J is TRBJ2-4; 8 bases map to TRBD2. The germline V gene has CDR1 SGHTA and CDR2 FQGNSA. The CDR3 length is 16 residues. V shed 1 base and J 8 bases; nucleotides not matched to a gene: 10. CDR3 nucleotide sequence: TGTGCCAGCAGCTTAGTCTGGGGCGGGAGGTGGGACATTCAGTACTTC. This sequence encodes CASSLVWGGRWDIQYF.

The chain is built from TRBV27 and TRBJ2-7; 9 bases map to TRBD1. V lost 2 bases, J lost 2 bases, and 4 bases stayed unmatched. CDR1 and CDR2 from the germline V gene are MNHEY and SMNVEV (reference sequence). CDR3 length: 15 amino acids. This CDR3 reads CASSLTGTGPYEQYF. Here the CDR3 DNA reads TGTGCCAGCAGTTTAACCGGGACAGGGCCCTACGAGCAGTACTTC.

V usage is TRBV7-2 and J usage is TRBJ2-1, with 10 bases fitting TRBD2. J gave up 9 bases and V 5 bases, and 7 bases lay outside the gene matches. The germline V gene has CDR1 SGHTA and CDR2 FQGNSA. The CDR3 covers 14 residues. The CDR3 here is CASSPGTSVSEQFF. The CDR3 nucleotides read TGTGCCAGCAGCCCCGGGACTAGCGTAAGTGAGCAGTTCTTC.